A selection of T cell receptor beta chains follows, all from one sample in a study of CD8+ T cells in alopecia areata. Sequencing used immunoSEQ multiplex PCR; TCRdb keeps in-frame clones, though not all of them. Of 90,000 to 150,000 clones listed, 55% to 65% are singletons. Sequencing input: CD4+ T cells sorted from blood. The receptors were gathered from a human donor in good health. Each CDR3 is given with its conserved first and last residue. Fields, in order: CDR3 length, V gene, J gene, clone size, CDR3 protein. Size is stated for part of the rows, as once, few or many counts, or as a class when the clone is expanded.

CDR3 length: 14
V gene: TRBV30
J gene: TRBJ1-2
clone size: NA
CDR3 protein: CAWNRQGANYGYTF

CDR3 length: 13
V gene: TRBV6-5
J gene: TRBJ1-1
clone size: NA
CDR3 protein: CASSYSKNTEAFF

CDR3 length: 13
V gene: TRBV15
J gene: TRBJ2-7
clone size: NA
CDR3 protein: CATSRDRGYEQYF

CDR3 length: 13
V gene: TRBV5-6
J gene: TRBJ2-7
clone size: NA
CDR3 protein: CASSGDSSYEQYF

CDR3 length: 15
V gene: TRBV2
J gene: TRBJ2-1
clone size: NA
CDR3 protein: CASTREASSYNEQFF

CDR3 length: 14
V gene: TRBV5-1
J gene: TRBJ2-2
clone size: few
CDR3 protein: CASSLGRITGELFF

CDR3 length: 14
V gene: TRBV5-1
J gene: TRBJ2-1
clone size: NA
CDR3 protein: CASRPGQGTDEQFF

CDR3 length: 18
V gene: TRBV5-6
J gene: TRBJ1-3
clone size: NA
CDR3 protein: CASSIHPGTGGPGNTIYF

CDR3 length: 17
V gene: TRBV5-4
J gene: TRBJ1-1
clone size: NA
CDR3 protein: CASSLAGTGITNTEAFF

CDR3 length: 15
V gene: TRBV7-9
J gene: TRBJ1-2
clone size: few
CDR3 protein: CASSLVWGPNYGYTF

CDR3 length: 15
V gene: TRBV7-2
J gene: TRBJ2-7
clone size: NA
CDR3 protein: CASSLDAGASYEQYF

CDR3 length: 11
V gene: TRBV29-1
J gene: TRBJ1-2
clone size: few
CDR3 protein: CSAFGAYGYTF

CDR3 length: 13
V gene: TRBV2
J gene: TRBJ1-2
clone size: NA
CDR3 protein: CASSETYRDRVFF

CDR3 length: 12
V gene: TRBV29-1
J gene: TRBJ1-1
clone size: NA
CDR3 protein: CSLSGGDTEAFF

CDR3 length: 12
V gene: TRBV2
J gene: TRBJ1-2
clone size: NA
CDR3 protein: CASSEGGYGYTF

CDR3 length: 17
V gene: TRBV29-1
J gene: TRBJ1-1
clone size: NA
CDR3 protein: CSAGRTGSLNRDTEAFF

CDR3 length: 15
V gene: TRBV2
J gene: TRBJ1-5
clone size: NA
CDR3 protein: CASSEDSGINQPQHF

CDR3 length: 14
V gene: TRBV30
J gene: TRBJ1-3
clone size: NA
CDR3 protein: CAWGTGGRGNTIYF

CDR3 length: 15
V gene: TRBV30
J gene: TRBJ2-1
clone size: NA
CDR3 protein: CAWSGTSGGAGEQFF

CDR3 length: 10
V gene: TRBV20-1
J gene: TRBJ1-1
clone size: NA
CDR3 protein: CSARNSEAFF

CDR3 length: 14
V gene: TRBV2
J gene: TRBJ2-4
clone size: NA
CDR3 protein: CASSGAGQGPIQYF

CDR3 length: 15
V gene: TRBV5-6
J gene: TRBJ1-1
clone size: few
CDR3 protein: CASSPVGSPNTEAFF

CDR3 length: 11
V gene: TRBV20-1
J gene: TRBJ2-7
clone size: NA
CDR3 protein: CSARTSYEQYF